The 10 T cell receptor beta chains below were found in one sample sequenced in a study of T cell responses to AZD1222 COVID-19 vaccine. The method was immunoSEQ multiplex PCR; TCRdb's version includes in-frame clones alone and lacks a portion of them. The data show roughly 100,000 clones, 86% seen once. Sequencing used peripheral blood, obtained on day 0 of AZD1222 vaccination. These receptors came from an adult in good health.

The chain uses TRBV30 and TRBJ1-5; no reliable D call. This CDR3 spans 14 amino acids. The germline V gene encodes CDR1 GTSNPN and CDR2 SVGIG (reference sequence). The V and J ends lost 4 bases and 2 bases respectively, with 12 bases between them. CDR3 in amino acids: CAWTPVGRNQPQHF. The DNA of the CDR3 is TGTGCCTGGACCCCGGTAGGACGCAATCAGCCCCAGCATTTT.

The genes are TRBV14 and TRBJ1-5; 11 bases align to TRBD1. Per germline, CDR1 SGHDN and CDR2 FVKESK. This CDR3 contains 14 residues. V dropped 3 bases and J dropped 6; count of bases not matched to a gene: 1. The CDR3 reads CASSQGQGGQPQHF. CDR3 DNA sequence: TGTGCCAGCAGCCAGGGACAGGGGGGTCAGCCCCAGCATTTT.

A few counts support this clone. The chain links TRBV2 to TRBJ2-1; 10 bases map to TRBD2. Per the germline V gene, CDR1 is SNHLY and CDR2 is FYNNEI. After removal of 6 bases from V and 5 bases from J, the junction contained 7 bases not matched to a gene. The CDR3 runs to 15 residues. CDR3 amino acids: CASRLRLAGDNEQFF. The CDR3 DNA reads TGTGCCAGCAGGCTCAGGCTAGCGGGGGACAATGAGCAGTTCTTC.

The chain has TRBV5-1 and TRBJ2-1; 14 positions match TRBD2. The CDR3 totals 17 residues. V lost 3 bases and J lost 7; bases outside the gene matches: 9. Germline-derived CDR1 and CDR2 are SGHRS and YFSETQ. The CDR3 sequence: CASSSGLAGDILNEQFF. CDR3 DNA sequence: TGCGCCAGCAGCTCGGGACTAGCGGGGGACATTCTTAATGAGCAGTTCTTC.

The rearrangement uses TRBV3-1 (or the pseudogene TRBV3-2) and TRBJ2-1; tentatively, D is TRBD1 (6 bases). This CDR3 region has 16 residues. Trimming cost V 2 bases and J 0 bases, with 11 bases left between them. The V gene's germline CDR1 is LGHDT and CDR2 YNNKEL (reference sequence). In DNA, the CDR3 is TGTGCCAGCAGCCAACCTCGGGACAACTCCTACAATGAGCAGTTCTTC. This encodes CASSQPRDNSYNEQFF.

This sequence joins TRBV2 and TRBJ1-5; TRBD1 aligns across 7 bases. The length of the CDR3 is 14 residues. In germline, CDR1 is SNHLY, CDR2 FYNNEI. J lost 10 bases, V lost 4 bases, and 10 bases had no gene match. The CDR3, as DNA: TGTGCCAGCAGTGGATCGACAGGGATCCTACCCCAGCATTTT. It translates to CASSGSTGILPQHF.

The chain recombines TRBV3-1 (or the pseudogene TRBV3-2) with TRBJ2-1, with 7 nucleotides matching TRBD2. The V segment lost 1 base and the J segment 2 bases; nucleotides outside the gene matches: 2. Germline values: CDR1 LGHDT, CDR2 YNNKEL (reference sequence). The CDR3 covers 15 residues. As DNA, the CDR3 is TGTGCCAGCAGCCAAGGGGGGACTACCTACAATGAGCAGTTCTTC. Translating gives CASSQGGTTYNEQFF.

This chain connects TRBV9 to TRBJ1-3; 8 positions agree with TRBD1. The CDR3 is 15 residues long. Unmatched junction bases numbered 5, after V lost 4 bases and J lost 2 bases. The V gene's germline CDR1 is SGDLS and CDR2 YYNGEE. CDR3 nucleotide sequence: TGTGCCAGCAGCACCTCAGGGGGCACTGGAAACACCATATATTTT. As protein: CASSTSGGTGNTIYF.

This clone came up once. The V gene is TRBV11-2, the J gene TRBJ2-7; 9 bases line up with TRBD1. Trimming took 5 bases from V and 5 from J; bases not matched to a gene: 10. Germline loops: CDR1 SGHAT, CDR2 FQNNGV. The CDR3 runs to 15 residues. CDR3 bases: TGTGCCAGCAGCGGACCCGGGACAGGGAACCACGAGCAGTACTTC. This gives the protein CASSGPGTGNHEQYF.

This clone appeared a few times. The chain carries TRBV11-2 and TRBJ1-5; D is uncertain. The V and J ends lost 1 base and 2 bases respectively, with 3 bases between them. The germline gives CDR1 SGHAT, CDR2 FQNNGV. This CDR3 has 13 amino acids. CDR3 amino acids: CASSLVGNQPQHF. In nucleotides, the CDR3 is TGTGCCAGCAGCTTAGTCGGCAATCAGCCCCAGCATTTT.